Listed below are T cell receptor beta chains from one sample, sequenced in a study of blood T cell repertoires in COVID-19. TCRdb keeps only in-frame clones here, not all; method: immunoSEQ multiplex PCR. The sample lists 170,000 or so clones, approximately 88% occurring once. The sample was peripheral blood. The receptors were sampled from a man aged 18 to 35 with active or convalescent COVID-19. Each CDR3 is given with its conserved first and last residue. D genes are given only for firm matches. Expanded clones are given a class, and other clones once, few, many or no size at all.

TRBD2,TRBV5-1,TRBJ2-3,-,CASSSPGLATDTQYF,TGCGCCAGCAGCTCACCGGGACTAGCCACAGATACGCAGTATTTT
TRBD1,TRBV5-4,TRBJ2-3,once,CASSSGQTDTQYF,TGTGCCAGCAGCTCGGGACAGACAGATACGCAGTATTTT
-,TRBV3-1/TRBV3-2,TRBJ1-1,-,CASSQSLDGGAFF,TGTGCCAGCAGCCAGAGTTTGGACGGGGGAGCTTTCTTT
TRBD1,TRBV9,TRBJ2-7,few,CASSSQGTGTSGQYF,TGTGCCAGCTCTTCCCAAGGGACAGGGACCTCTGGGCAGTACTTC
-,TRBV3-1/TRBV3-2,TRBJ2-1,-,CASSHSPPAVRGEQFF,TGTGCCAGCAGCCACAGCCCACCCGCGGTTCGAGGGGAGCAGTTCTTC
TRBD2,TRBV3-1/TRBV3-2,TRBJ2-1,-,CASRIGTKGNEQFF,TGTGCCAGCAGGATCGGGACTAAAGGGAATGAGCAGTTCTTC
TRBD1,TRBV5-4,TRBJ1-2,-,CASTTAAGTGFGYTF,TGTGCCAGCACCACCGCTGCCGGGACAGGGTTTGGCTACACCTTC
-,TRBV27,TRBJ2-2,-,CASSPPGSTGELFF,TGTGCCAGCAGCCCGCCTGGCAGCACCGGGGAGCTGTTTTTT
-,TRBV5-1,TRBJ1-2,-,CASSLAPDSFAGYTF,TGCGCCAGCAGCTTGGCCCCTGACAGCTTCGCCGGCTACACCTTC
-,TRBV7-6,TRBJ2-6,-,CASSPLGSGANVLTF,TGTGCCAGCAGCCCCCTAGGCTCTGGGGCCAACGTCCTGACTTTC
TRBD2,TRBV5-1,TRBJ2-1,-,CASVRDSGLTYNEQFF,TGCGCCAGCGTCAGGGATAGCGGGCTGACCTACAATGAGCAGTTCTTC
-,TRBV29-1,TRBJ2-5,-,CSVEGLQGPAWETQYF,TGCAGCGTTGAAGGGCTCCAGGGTCCCGCGTGGGAGACCCAGTACTTC
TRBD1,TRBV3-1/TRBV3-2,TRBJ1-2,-,CASSQDTTGGYGYTF,TGTGCCAGCAGCCAAGATACGACAGGGGGCTATGGCTACACCTTC
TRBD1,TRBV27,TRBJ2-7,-,CASSPGGGFYEQYF,TGTGCCAGCAGCCCAGGGGGCGGTTTTTACGAGCAGTACTTC
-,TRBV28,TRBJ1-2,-,CASSPQGYYGYTF,TGTGCCAGCAGTCCACAGGGATACTATGGCTACACCTTC
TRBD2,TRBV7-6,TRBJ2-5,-,CASNPSGLAGGRETQYF,TGTGCCAGCAACCCCTCTGGACTAGCGGGGGGGCGGGAGACCCAGTACTTC
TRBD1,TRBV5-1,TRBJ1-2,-,CASRPGQGARIGYGYTF,TGCGCCAGCAGGCCGGGACAGGGGGCGCGAATTGGGTATGGCTACACCTTC
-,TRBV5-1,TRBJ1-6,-,CASSLGGDGQPLHF,TGCGCCAGCAGCTTGGGTGGAGACGGACAACCCCTCCACTTT
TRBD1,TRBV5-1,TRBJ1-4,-,CASSWDSGNEKLFF,TGCGCCAGCAGCTGGGACAGCGGTAATGAAAAACTGTTTTTT
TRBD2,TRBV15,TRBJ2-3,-,CATSRGRLAGGTDTQYF,TGTGCCACCAGCAGGGGTAGACTAGCGGGGGGTACAGATACGCAGTATTTT
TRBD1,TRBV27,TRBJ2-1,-,CASSFWQGQSVDEQFF,TGTGCCAGCAGTTTTTGGCAGGGACAGTCTGTGGATGAGCAGTTCTTC
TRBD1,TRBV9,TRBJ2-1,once,CASRGTGANEQFF,TGTGCCAGTAGGGGGACAGGGGCCAATGAGCAGTTCTTC
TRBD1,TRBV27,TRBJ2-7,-,CASSLRTGPYEQYF,TGTGCCAGCAGTTTACGGACAGGGCCCTACGAGCAGTACTTC
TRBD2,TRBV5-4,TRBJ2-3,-,CASSLAGTTTDTQYF,TGTGCCAGCAGCTTGGCCGGGACTACCACAGATACGCAGTATTTT
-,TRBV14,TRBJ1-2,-,CASSQDAGPGRPFTF,TGTGCCAGCAGCCAAGACGCGGGCCCCGGCAGGCCTTTCACCTTC
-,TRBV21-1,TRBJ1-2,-,CASSFPGRLLVGYGYTF,TGTGCCAGCAGCTTCCCGGGGAGACTCCTGGTCGGCTATGGCTACACCTTC
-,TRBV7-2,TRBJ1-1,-,CASSSSGGLEAFF,TGTGCCAGCAGCTCCTCGGGGGGCCTTGAAGCTTTCTTT
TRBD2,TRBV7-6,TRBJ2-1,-,CASSPRVAGGNEQFF,TGTGCCAGCAGCCCTCGGGTAGCGGGGGGTAATGAGCAGTTCTTC
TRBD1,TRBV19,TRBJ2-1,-,CASKPRGYDEQFF,TGTGCCAGTAAGCCCAGGGGGTACGATGAGCAGTTCTTC
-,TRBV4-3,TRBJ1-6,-,CASSQGPGHFSPLHF,TGCGCCAGCAGCCAGGGGCCGGGACATTTCTCCCCCCTCCACTTT
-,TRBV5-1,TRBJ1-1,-,CASSLAVGDTEAFF,TGCGCCAGCAGCTTGGCGGTAGGGGACACTGAAGCTTTCTTT
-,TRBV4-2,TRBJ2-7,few,CASSQDELRLAGIHEQYF,TGTGCCAGCAGCCAAGATGAGCTGCGGTTGGCGGGTATCCACGAGCAGTACTTC
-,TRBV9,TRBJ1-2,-,CASSAHPYGYTF,TGTGCCAGCAGCGCACACCCCTATGGCTACACCTTC
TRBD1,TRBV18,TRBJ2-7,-,CASSVKTGDEQYF,TGTGCCAGCTCAGTGAAAACAGGGGACGAGCAGTACTTC
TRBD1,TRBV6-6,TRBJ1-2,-,CASSLGTGLSYGYTF,TGTGCCAGCAGTTTAGGGACAGGGCTTTCCTATGGCTACACCTTC
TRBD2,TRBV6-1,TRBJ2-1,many,CASSETSGPYNEQFF,TGTGCCAGCAGTGAGACTAGCGGACCTTACAATGAGCAGTTCTTC
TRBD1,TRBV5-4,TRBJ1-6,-,CASSRGTGVSPLHF,TGTGCCAGCAGCCGGGGGACAGGGGTCTCACCCCTCCACTTT
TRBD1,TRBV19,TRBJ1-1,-,CASSTFNRGNTEAFF,TGTGCCAGTAGCACATTCAACAGGGGCAACACTGAAGCTTTCTTT
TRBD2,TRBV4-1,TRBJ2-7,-,CASSQERLAGNSYEQYF,TGCGCCAGCAGCCAAGAGCGGCTAGCGGGAAACTCCTACGAGCAGTACTTC
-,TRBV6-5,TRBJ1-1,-,CASSYSPTRTEAFF,TGTGCCAGCAGTTACTCTCCCACGCGAACTGAAGCTTTCTTT
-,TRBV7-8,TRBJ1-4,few,CASNLGQRGEKLFF,TGTGCCAGCAACTTAGGGCAGAGAGGGGAAAAACTGTTTTTT
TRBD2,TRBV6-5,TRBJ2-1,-,CASSYSRAGGPNEQFF,TGTGCCAGCAGTTACTCGAGGGCGGGAGGGCCGAATGAGCAGTTCTTC
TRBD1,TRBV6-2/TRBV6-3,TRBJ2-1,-,CASSHTGAYNEQFF,TGTGCCAGCAGTCATACAGGGGCCTACAATGAGCAGTTCTTC
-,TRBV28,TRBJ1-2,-,CASSPWTATPANYGYTF,TGTGCCAGCAGCCCTTGGACAGCCACACCAGCTAACTATGGCTACACCTTC
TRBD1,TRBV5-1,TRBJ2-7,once,CASSPGGQVYEQYF,TGCGCCAGCAGCCCAGGGGGACAAGTCTACGAGCAGTACTTC
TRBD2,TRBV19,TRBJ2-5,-,CASSTGLAETQYF,TGTGCCAGTAGTACGGGACTAGCAGAGACCCAGTACTTC
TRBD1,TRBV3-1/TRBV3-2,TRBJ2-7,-,CASSPLDRGGEQYF,TGTGCCAGCAGCCCACTCGACAGGGGGGGAGAGCAGTACTTC
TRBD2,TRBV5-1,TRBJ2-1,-,CASSLGTSSSYNEQFF,TGCGCCAGCAGCTTGGGGACTAGCAGCTCCTACAATGAGCAGTTCTTC
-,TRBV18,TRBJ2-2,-,CASSPKIGDGELFF,TGTGCCAGCTCACCGAAGATAGGGGACGGGGAGCTGTTTTTT
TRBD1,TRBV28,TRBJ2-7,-,CASSPPLGQGSYEQYF,TGTGCCAGCAGTCCCCCCCTGGGACAGGGTTCCTACGAGCAGTACTTC
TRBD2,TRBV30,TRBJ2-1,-,CAWSSLLAGGTITLMPFF,TGTGCCTGGAGCTCCCTTCTAGCGGGAGGTACCATAACACTAATGCCGTTCTTC
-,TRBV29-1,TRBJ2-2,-,CSGRVSFGGELFF,TGCAGCGGCAGGGTTTCGTTTGGCGGGGAGCTGTTTTTT
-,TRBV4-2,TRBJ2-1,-,CASSQGQANNEQFF,TGTGCCAGCAGCCAGGGCCAGGCGAACAATGAGCAGTTCTTC
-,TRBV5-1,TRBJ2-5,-,CASRLGLSVETQYF,TGCGCCAGCAGATTGGGACTTAGCGTGGAGACCCAGTACTTC
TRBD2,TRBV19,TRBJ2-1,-,CASSRGLAGHNEQFF,TGTGCCAGTAGTAGGGGACTAGCGGGACACAATGAGCAGTTCTTC